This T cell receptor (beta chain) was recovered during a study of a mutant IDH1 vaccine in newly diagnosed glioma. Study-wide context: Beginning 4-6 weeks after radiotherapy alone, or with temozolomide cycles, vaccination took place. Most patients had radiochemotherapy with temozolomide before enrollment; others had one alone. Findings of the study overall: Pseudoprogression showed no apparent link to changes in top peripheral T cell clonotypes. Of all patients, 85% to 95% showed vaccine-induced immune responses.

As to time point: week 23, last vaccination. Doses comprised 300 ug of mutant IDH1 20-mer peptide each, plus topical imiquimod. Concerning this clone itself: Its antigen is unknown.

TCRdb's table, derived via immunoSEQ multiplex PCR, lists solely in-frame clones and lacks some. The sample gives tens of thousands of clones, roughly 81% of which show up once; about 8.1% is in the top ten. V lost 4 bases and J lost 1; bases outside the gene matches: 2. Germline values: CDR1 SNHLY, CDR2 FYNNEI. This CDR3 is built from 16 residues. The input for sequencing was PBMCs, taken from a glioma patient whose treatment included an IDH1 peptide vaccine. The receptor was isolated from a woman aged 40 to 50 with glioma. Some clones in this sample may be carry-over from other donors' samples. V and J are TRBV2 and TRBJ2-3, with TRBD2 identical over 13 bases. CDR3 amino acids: CASSGGLAGGTDTQYF. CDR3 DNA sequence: TGTGCCAGCAGTGGAGGACTAGCGGGGGGCACAGATACGCAGTATTTT.